What follows are 13 T cell receptor beta chains derived from one specimen sequenced in a study of T cell clonality in common variable immunodeficiency. Sequencing used immunoSEQ multiplex PCR; TCRdb keeps in-frame clones, though not all of them. Listed for the sample are fewer than 50,000 clones, none seen a single time. Input material: peripheral blood mononuclear cells. All receptors come from a person aged 18 to 75 in good health.

This clone was detected ten times or more. Read sequence stops 3 residues before the CDR3 end, and the germline J gene provides the missing end. This chain links TRBV7-8 with TRBJ1-5; 10 bases map to TRBD1. CDR3 length: 15 amino acids. CDR1 is SGHVS, CDR2 FQNEAQ, per germline. Trimming cost V 5 bases and J 6 bases; bases outside gene matches: 7. CDR3 in amino acids: CASSRDRGQRQPQHF. The covered CDR3 bases are TGTGCCAGCAGCCGTGACAGGGGGCAGCGTCAGCCC.

This clone occurred many times. The read comes to an end 3 residues before the CDR3 does, leaving the germline J gene to fill in the end. V and J are TRBV4-2 and TRBJ2-2, with D possibly TRBD2 on 6 matching bases. The CDR3 consists of 17 residues. The ends were cut back, 0 bases at V and 6 bases at J, with 17 bases in the middle. CDR1 LGHNA and CDR2 YNFKEQ come from the germline V gene. The CDR3 is CASSQDPGRGRAGELFF. The sequenced CDR3 bases are TGTGCCAGCAGCCAAGATCCGGGACGGGGGAGAGCCGGGGAG.

Points on this clone: The CDR3 end falls 3 residues outside the read, so it is completed with the germline J gene. The V gene is TRBV29-1, the J gene TRBJ2-3; no firm D call. The CDR3 totals 12 residues. The germline V gene encodes CDR1 SQVTM and CDR2 ANQGSEA. This CDR3 is CSVVVVAETQYF. The CDR3 bases that were read are TGCAGCGTTGTGGTGGTTGCGGAGACG.

This clone was seen repeatedly, ten times or more. The read stops 3 residues short of the end of the CDR3; the missing end is completed from the germline J gene. The rearrangement uses TRBV19 and TRBJ2-5; tentative D call: TRBD2 (6 bases). CDR1 is LNHDA and CDR2 is SQIVND in the germline V gene (reference sequence). The CDR3 spans 17 residues. With 8 bases removed from V and 5 bases from J, the gap between germline ends came to 27 bases. The sequenced part of the CDR3 DNA is TGTGCCAGTGCCGCTTTACCGGCCTTCGCAGGGACTGAGACC. Residues: CASAALPAFAGTET. The full CDR3 is CASAALPAFAGTETQYF.

This clone was seen many times. Read coverage stops 3 residues before the CDR3 terminus; the germline J gene supplies the remainder. The V and J genes are TRBV5-1 and TRBJ2-7; the match to TRBD1 covers 9 bases. This CDR3 region has 14 residues. The J segment lost 2 bases and the V segment lost 4 bases, leaving 4 bases of the junction unmatched. Germline V gene lookup returns CDR1 SGHRS and CDR2 YFSETQ. The CDR3 DNA, read in part, is TGCGCCAGCAGCACCCGGACAGGGGCCTACGAG. Protein sequence: CASSTRTGAYE. The CDR3 in full is CASSTRTGAYEQYF. Complete variable domain (other parts from reference TRBV5-1 and TRBJ2-7): KAGVTQTPRYLIKTRGQQVTLSCSPISGHRSVSWYQQTPGQGLQFLFEYFSETQRNKGNFPGRFSGRQFSNSRSEMNVSTLELGDSALYLCASSTRTGAYEQYFGPGTRLTVT.

Ten or more counts support this clone. The CDR3 end is not reached by the read, which stops 3 residues before it; the germline J gene fills it in. The chain links TRBV18 to TRBJ1-1, with D unclear. Germline V gives CDR1 KGHSH, CDR2 LQKENI. The CDR3 runs to 13 residues. V shed 9 bases and J shed 3 bases, with 14 bases lying between them. The CDR3 here is CASSRGLDTEAFF. The covered CDR3 bases are TGTGCCAGTTCGCGAGGACTGGACACTGAA.

This clone has a count of ten or more. One end of the junction fails to match germline, which may point to a read error. The read terminates 3 residues ahead of where the CDR3 ends, so the germline J gene completes it. V gene TRBV4-2 combines with J gene TRBJ2-7, with 7 nucleotides matching TRBD2. The CDR3 spans 18 residues. Germline V lookup: CDR1 LGHNA, CDR2 YNFKEQ. The sequenced CDR3 bases are TGCGCCAGCAGCCAAGATCTAATGGCTAGCGGAGACTCCTACGAG. Its protein is CASSQDLMASGDSYE. The full CDR3 protein reads CASSQDLMASGDSYEQYF.

This clone appeared many times. Sequencing ends 3 residues short of the CDR3 end; the germline J gene provides the rest. The chain carries TRBV5-1 and TRBJ2-4; D tentatively reads TRBD1 or TRBD2 (5 bases each). Germline V lookup: CDR1 SGHRS, CDR2 YFSETQ. CDR3 size: 14 residues. Trimming took off 0 bases at V and 8 bases at J, with 12 bases between the two ends. The CDR3 here is CASSLAERGDIQYF. CDR3 DNA, as far as it was read: TGCGCCAGCAGCTTGGCCGAGAGGGGAGACATT. Complete variable domain (other parts from reference TRBV5-1 and TRBJ2-4): KAGVTQTPRYLIKTRGQQVTLSCSPISGHRSVSWYQQTPGQGLQFLFEYFSETQRNKGNFPGRFSGRQFSNSRSEMNVSTLELGDSALYLCASSLAERGDIQYFGAGTRLSVL.

This clone was counted at least ten times. The CDR3 extends 3 residues past the end of the read, so its final part is completed from the germline J gene. This sequence joins TRBV6-2 or TRBV6-3 and TRBJ2-7; TRBD2 matches at 9 bases. V gave up 6 bases and J gave up 0 bases; unmatched junction bases: 3. The CDR3 length is 14 residues. Germline-derived CDR1 and CDR2 are MNHEY and SVGEGT. The CDR3 DNA, read in part, is TGTGCCAGCAGCCGACTAGCGGCCTCCTACGAG. Translating gives CASSRLAASYE. The full CDR3 is CASSRLAASYEQYF.

This clone was seen only a few times. Sequencing ends 3 residues short of the CDR3 end; the germline J gene provides the rest. This sample includes further DNA sequences coding for the same CDR3. The genes are TRBV19 and TRBJ2-1; weak D call: TRBD1 (6 bases). Germline assignment: CDR1 LNHDA and CDR2 SQIVND (reference sequence). V shed 4 bases and J shed 2 bases, with 9 bases lying between them. This CDR3 is 14 amino acids long. CDR3 in amino acids: CASSTGTTYNEQFF. The CDR3 bases that were read are TGTGCCAGTAGTACGGGGACAACCTACAATGAG.

At least ten counts were recorded for this clone. Read coverage stops 3 residues before the CDR3 terminus; the germline J gene supplies the remainder. The chain is built from TRBV6-4 and TRBJ2-3, with 9 bases fitting TRBD2. Germline assignment: CDR1 MRHNA and CDR2 SNTAGT. This CDR3 comprises 15 residues. After removal of 4 bases from V and 5 bases from J, the junction contained 7 bases not matched to a gene. CDR3 amino acids: CASSVSSGSIDTQYF. The part of the CDR3 DNA that was read is TGTGCCAGCAGTGTCAGTAGCGGGAGTATAGATACG.

In regard to this clone: The read ends 3 residues early relative to the CDR3; the germline J gene fills the gap. The chain joins TRBV18 to TRBJ2-7, with TRBD2 matching 7 bases. Germline trimming cut 1 base from V and 2 bases from J; bases unmatched to any gene: 5. CDR1 and CDR2 from the germline V gene are KGHSH and LQKENI. CDR3 length: 15 amino acids. CDR3 sequence: CASSPRAGEAYEQYF. The part of the CDR3 DNA that was read is TGTGCCAGCTCACCACGGGCGGGAGAGGCCTACGAG.

This clone came up many times. Coverage ceases 3 residues before the CDR3 finishes, and the germline J gene fills in the end. The chain carries TRBV6-1 and TRBJ2-3; D is ambiguous. The CDR3 is 13 amino acids. In germline, CDR1 is MNHNS, CDR2 SASEGT. Trimming shortened V by 2 bases and J by 5 bases, and 8 bases separated the two germline ends. CDR3 DNA, as far as it was read: TGTGCCAGCAGTGAATACTTAGAAGATACG. Encoded protein: CASSEYLEDT. In full, the CDR3 reads CASSEYLEDTQYF.